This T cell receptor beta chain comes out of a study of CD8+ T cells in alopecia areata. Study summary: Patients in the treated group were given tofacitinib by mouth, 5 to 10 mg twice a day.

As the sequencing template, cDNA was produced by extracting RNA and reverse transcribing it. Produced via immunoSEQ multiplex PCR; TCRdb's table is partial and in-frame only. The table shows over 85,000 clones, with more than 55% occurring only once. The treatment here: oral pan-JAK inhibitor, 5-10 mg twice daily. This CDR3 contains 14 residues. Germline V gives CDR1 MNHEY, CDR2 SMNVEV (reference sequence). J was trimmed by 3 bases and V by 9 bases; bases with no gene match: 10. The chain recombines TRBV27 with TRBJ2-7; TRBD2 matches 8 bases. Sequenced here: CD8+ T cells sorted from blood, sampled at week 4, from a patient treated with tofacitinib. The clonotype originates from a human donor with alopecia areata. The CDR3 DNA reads TGTGCCAGTGCTTTTGGCGGGAGGATCTACGAGCAGTACTTC. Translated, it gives CASAFGGRIYEQYF.